This is a list of T cell receptor beta chains from one sample in a study of graft-versus-host responses after intestinal transplantation. Their specific antigens are unknown. Only in-frame clones appear in the TCRdb table, and some are missing; sequencing was by immunoSEQ multiplex PCR. The table lists more than 80,000 clones, 80% to 85% of them singletons. This specimen was unstimulated CD8+ T cells sorted from spleen or lymph node cells, taken before intestinal transplant. The receptors shown here come from a human donor who received an intestinal transplant. Both conserved end residues are part of each CDR3. A D gene is named only where the DNA matches it firmly. Some rows have no size entry. The others give once, few or many, or a class for an expanded clone.

j_call d_call v_call clone_size cdr3_nt cdr3_aa
TRBJ2-7 TRBD1 TRBV6-5 . TGTGCCAGCAGTTACTACCGCGGACAGGATGAGTACTTC CASSYYRGQDEYF
TRBJ1-3 . TRBV28 . TGTGCCAGCAGTTTAACGACCGGGACACCTGGAAACACCATATATTTT CASSLTTGTPGNTIYF
TRBJ2-5 TRBD2 TRBV9 few TGTGCCAGCAGCGTCGGGGGGGTCGGAGAGACCCAGTACTTC CASSVGGVGETQYF
TRBJ2-1 TRBD2 TRBV10-2 . TGCGCCAGCAGTGTACGGGGGGGGCCCCTCAATGAGCAGTTCTTC CASSVRGGPLNEQFF
TRBJ2-2 TRBD2 TRBV28 . TGTGCCAGCAGTTCAATCCGGGGACTAGCGGGGGTGAACACCGGGGAGCTGTTTTTT CASSSIRGLAGVNTGELFF
TRBJ2-1 TRBD2 TRBV11-3 once TGTGCCAGCAGCTCCACTGGACTAGCGGGACAATCCCGGGAGCAGTTCTTC CASSSTGLAGQSREQFF
TRBJ2-7 . TRBV10-3 . TGTGCCATCAGGGAGGAGGGCAAGGGGTCCTACGAGCAGTACTTC CAIREEGKGSYEQYF
TRBJ2-7 . TRBV4-1 . TGCGCCAGCAGCCCCCGAGGGGCGGGGGCCCTATCTTACGAGCAGTACTTC CASSPRGAGALSYEQYF
TRBJ2-4 . TRBV2 few TGTGCCAGCAGTGAAGCCTCCCCGGGGGTCATTCAGTACTTC CASSEASPGVIQYF
TRBJ2-1 TRBD2 TRBV18 . TGTGCCAGCTCACGCTTGGCGGGGGAAATTTACAATGAGCAGTTCTTC CASSRLAGEIYNEQFF
TRBJ1-1 . TRBV9 . TGTGCCAGCAGCGACGAGGGGACTGAAGCTTTCTTT CASSDEGTEAFF
TRBJ2-3 TRBD2 TRBV2 . TGTGCCAGCAGTGGAATTTGGGGTATTAGCGGGGGGGCCAGGGCAGATACGCAGTATTTT CASSGIWGISGGARADTQYF
TRBJ2-1 . TRBV29-1 . TGCAGCGTTGTACGGGGCAATGAGCAGTTCTTC CSVVRGNEQFF
TRBJ1-5 TRBD1 TRBV2 . TGTGCCAGCAGTCCCGACAGGGGTGGACAGCCCCAGCATTTT CASSPDRGGQPQHF
TRBJ1-1 . TRBV19 . TGTGCCAGTAGTCCCCGGGGAAACACTGAAGCTTTCTTT CASSPRGNTEAFF
TRBJ1-5 . TRBV6-1 few TGTGCCAGCAGTGAAGGGATGGATCAGCCCCAGCATTTT CASSEGMDQPQHF
TRBJ1-5 . TRBV4-1 . TGCGCCAGCAGCCAAGGACAGAATCATCAGCCCCAGCATTTT CASSQGQNHQPQHF
TRBJ2-3 . TRBV6-5 . TGTGCCAGCAGTGCCCTCGCAGATACGCAGTATTTT CASSALADTQYF
TRBJ2-1 TRBD1 TRBV27 few TGTGCCAGCAGTTTAGGGACAGTTGGCGATGAGCAGTTCTTC CASSLGTVGDEQFF